The T cell receptor beta chain under discussion was sequenced for a study of cytomegalovirus exposure and HLA in healthy donors. The PCR used 60 Vbeta and 13 Jbeta primers. Some clones are missing from TCRdb's copy, which holds only in-frame ones; the method was immunoSEQ multiplex PCR. The sample shows about 130,000 clones, roughly 8.3% of them seen only once. This TCR derives from a man aged 35 to 55 in good health and CMV-seronegative. The material sequenced was PBMCs.

CDR3 amino acids: CASSLFGTGGSMAFF. The CDR3 DNA is TGTGCCAGCAGCTTATTCGGGACAGGGGGCTCAATGGCTTTCTTT. The chain joins TRBV7-9 to TRBJ1-1; 12 positions agree with TRBD1. This CDR3 comprises 15 residues. Per the germline V gene, CDR1 is SEHNR and CDR2 is FQNEAQ (reference sequence). Germline trimming cut 2 bases from V and 11 bases from J; bases unmatched to any gene: 9.